This entry is about one T cell receptor beta chain. Assay: immunoSEQ multiplex PCR; the TCRdb copy retains only in-frame clones and omits some. The table includes 350,000 to 400,000 clones, around 88% detected once. V lost 2 bases, J lost 8 bases, and 11 bases stayed unmatched. This CDR3 region has 17 residues. Looked up from germline, CDR1 is SEHNR and CDR2 is FQNEAQ (reference sequence). The data stem from a study of blood T cell repertoires in COVID-19. As for the study in general: Sites in the United States, Italy and Spain provided acute and convalescent COVID-19 samples.

The Seattle patients joined while their infection was active and were tracked longitudinally afterward. This clonotype was sampled from a woman in her sixties or seventies with COVID-19, enrolled during active disease. The chain uses TRBV7-9 and TRBJ1-4; 10 bases are shared with TRBD1. The sequenced sample was peripheral blood. The CDR3 here is CASSLSVTGQGGEKLFF. CDR3 in DNA: TGTGCCAGCAGCTTATCAGTTACAGGACAGGGGGGCGAAAAACTGTTTTTT.